This TCR beta chain stems from a study of radiotherapy plus CTLA-4 blockade in lung cancer. The overall study: Among all patients, roughly 17% showed objective responses, while roughly 30% had disease control. Findings and caveats of the study: Clones of tumor-derived TCRs expanded in blood after radiotherapy plus ipilimumab.

A remark on this clone: Its matching antigen is unknown.

This CDR3 has 16 amino acids. Germline values: CDR1 KGHSH, CDR2 LQKENI. Trimming removed 3 bases from V and 0 bases from J, with 12 bases in between. Repertoires were generated with immunoSEQ multiplex PCR, while TCRdb's copy carries only in-frame clones and drops some. This sample has more than 90,000 clones, with around nine tenths found just once. This material consisted of peripheral blood, taken from a patient treated with radiotherapy plus ipilimumab. The chain recombines TRBV18 with TRBJ1-3; TRBD1 is a possible D gene (6 bases). The TCR was taken from a human donor with non-small cell lung cancer that progressed on radiotherapy plus ipilimumab. The CDR3 sequence: CASSPSTGSSGNTIYF. In DNA, the CDR3 is TGTGCCAGCTCACCGTCGACAGGCAGCTCTGGAAACACCATATATTTT.